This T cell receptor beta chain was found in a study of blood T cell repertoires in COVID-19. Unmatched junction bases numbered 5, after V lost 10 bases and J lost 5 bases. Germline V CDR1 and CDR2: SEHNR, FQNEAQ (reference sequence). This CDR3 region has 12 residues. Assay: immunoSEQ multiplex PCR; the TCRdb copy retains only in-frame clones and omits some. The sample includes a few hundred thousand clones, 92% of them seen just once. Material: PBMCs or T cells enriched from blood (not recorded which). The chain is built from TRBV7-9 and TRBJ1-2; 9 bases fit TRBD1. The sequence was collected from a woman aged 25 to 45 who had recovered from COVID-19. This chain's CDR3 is CAIPGTGYGYTF. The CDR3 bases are TGTGCCATCCCCGGGACAGGGTATGGCTACACCTTC.